One sample yielded the 3 T cell receptor beta chains listed below, sequenced in a study of siplizumab effects on memory and regulatory T cells. Only in-frame clones appear in the TCRdb table, and some are missing; sequencing was by immunoSEQ multiplex PCR. The data show some 62,000 clones, approximately 79% seen once. The sequenced sample consisted of memory CD4+ T cells sorted from blood. These receptors were collected from a human donor in good health.

V is TRBV15 and J is TRBJ2-1; no clear D. The CDR3 is 15 residues long. Germline CDR1 LNHNV, CDR2 YYDKDF (reference sequence). The V end was cut by 0 bases, the J end by 7 bases, with 13 bases between. CDR3 protein: CATSREAVGWNEQFF. DNA for the CDR3: TGTGCCACCAGCAGAGAGGCAGTAGGTTGGAATGAGCAGTTCTTC.

The gene calls are TRBV5-3 and TRBJ2-5; D is possibly TRBD2 (5 bases). TRBV5-3 is identified as an open reading frame with a role that is uncertain. This CDR3 comprises 12 residues. V gave up 5 bases and J gave up 5 bases, with 10 bases separating them. CDR3 residues: CARRGGCETQYF. The CDR3 DNA sequence: TGTGCCAGAAGGGGCGGGTGCGAGACCCAGTACTTC.

The chain joins TRBV5-5 to TRBJ2-7; 8 bases are shared with TRBD2. The length of the CDR3 is 16 residues. Unmatched junction bases numbered 12, after V lost 2 bases and J lost 5 bases. Germline V gives CDR1 SGHKS, CDR2 YYEKEE (reference sequence). The CDR3 bases are TGTGCCAGCAGCTTATCGGCAGCGGGGGTGAAGAACGAGCAGTACTTC. Its protein product is CASSLSAAGVKNEQYF. The full variable domain, with the rest looked up from reference TRBV5-5 and TRBJ2-7, is DAGVTQSPTHLIKTRGQQVTLRCSPISGHKSVSWYQQVLGQGPQFIFQYYEKEERGRGNFPDRFSARQFPNYSSELNVNALLLGDSALYLCASSLSAAGVKNEQYFGPGTRLTVT.